Sequencing of this TCR beta chain was carried out in a study of blood T cell repertoires in COVID-19. Overall study: COVID-19 samples from acute and convalescent phases originated in the United States, Italy and Spain. Sample material is recorded as cDNA or gDNA derived from T cells, B-cell-depleted T cells, or PBMCs.

The length of the CDR3 is 16 residues. J gave up 5 bases and V 4 bases, and 10 bases lay outside the gene matches. Germline CDR1 LGHDT, CDR2 YNNKEL (reference sequence). Clones were read by immunoSEQ multiplex PCR, and TCRdb kept only the in-frame ones, dropping some. The sample lists a few hundred thousand clones; about 86% were seen once. In terms of age and location, participants ranged from roughly 18 to 90 years and lived in approximately 26 US areas. Cohort assignment relied on participant-reported clinical history. The sample taken for sequencing was PBMCs or T cells enriched from blood (not recorded which). The gene calls are TRBV3-1 (or the pseudogene TRBV3-2) and TRBJ1-2; 10 nucleotides line up with TRBD1. This receptor was obtained from a man in his thirties or forties with acute COVID-19. In nucleotides, the CDR3 is TGTGCCAGCAGCCCGCTTACGGGACAGGGGCTATATGGCTACACCTTC. This gives the protein CASSPLTGQGLYGYTF.